A single sample gave rise to the 10 T cell receptor beta chains below, sequenced in a study of blood T cell repertoires in COVID-19. TCRdb's copy holds only in-frame clones and misses some; the assay was immunoSEQ multiplex PCR. The repertoire includes tens of thousands of clones, around 87% of them detected once, and 29% sits in the top ten. Source material: peripheral blood. These receptors were taken from an elderly woman with active or convalescent COVID-19.

The CDR3 reads CASRGSGTDTQYF. In nucleotides, the CDR3 is TGTGCCAGCAGGGGGAGCGGCACAGATACGCAGTATTTT. The chain carries TRBV2 and TRBJ2-3; a weak D match, TRBD2 (5 bases). Germline CDR1 SNHLY, CDR2 FYNNEI. CDR3 length: 13 residues. V was clipped by 6 bases and J by 1 base, with 8 bases between them.

The chain recombines TRBV19 with TRBJ1-5; possibly TRBD1 for D (6 bases). The CDR3 length is 15 residues. Germline V CDR1 and CDR2: LNHDA, SQIVND (reference sequence). V gave up 7 bases and J gave up 3 bases, with 16 bases separating them. Here the CDR3 reads CASTRGRGINQPQHF. The CDR3 nucleotides read TGTGCCAGTACCCGAGGCAGGGGAATCAATCAGCCCCAGCATTTT.

The genes are TRBV2 and TRBJ1-4, with D perhaps TRBD1 (5 bases). The V gene lost 6 bases and the J gene lost 7 bases, with 9 bases spanning the gap. The CDR3 has 12 amino acids. The germline gives CDR1 SNHLY, CDR2 FYNNEI. The DNA for the CDR3 is TGTGCCAGCAGGACAGATGCTGAAAAACTGTTTTTT. It yields the protein CASRTDAEKLFF.

The V and J genes are TRBV12-3 or TRBV12-4 and TRBJ1-1, with D perhaps matching TRBD1 (5 bases). Between the trimmed V and J ends, which lost 3 bases and 11 bases, there was a span of 13 bases. This CDR3 has 12 amino acids. The CDR3 bases are TGTGCCAGCAGTTTGGCGGGGGATTTGGCTTTCTTT. Translating it yields CASSLAGDLAFF.

The CDR3 is CASTLTGNTEAFF. The CDR3 DNA reads TGTGCCAGTACCCTCACAGGGAACACTGAAGCTTTCTTT. The genes are TRBV19 and TRBJ1-1, with D possibly matching TRBD1 (5 bases). The CDR3 has 13 amino acids. The ends were cut back, 7 bases at V and 1 base at J, with 10 bases in the middle. Germline lookup yields CDR1 LNHDA and CDR2 SQIVND (reference sequence).

This chain joins TRBV5-1 and TRBJ1-3, with a possible D match to TRBD1 (5 bases). Germline assignment: CDR1 SGHRS and CDR2 YFSETQ. The CDR3 length is 14 residues. Trimming stripped 5 bases from V and 4 bases from J, with 13 bases between. This CDR3 reads CASSSGLSGNTIYF. In nucleotides, the CDR3 is TGCGCCAGCAGTTCAGGGTTGAGCGGAAACACCATATATTTT.

This clone was observed a few times. The chain carries TRBV5-1 and TRBJ1-2, with D unresolved. The germline V gene encodes CDR1 SGHRS and CDR2 YFSETQ. CDR3 length equals 14 residues. V shed 5 bases and J shed 4 bases, with 15 bases lying between them. The CDR3 here is CASSQDSAGYGYTF. The DNA for the CDR3 is TGCGCCAGCAGTCAGGACTCGGCGGGCTATGGCTACACCTTC.

The J gene is TRBJ1-1, the V gene TRBV5-8; 8 nucleotides align to TRBD1. Per germline, CDR1 SGHTS and CDR2 YDEGEE. This CDR3 comprises 18 residues. V trimming: 0 bases; J trimming: 1 base; junction bases outside the gene matches: 11. Here the CDR3 reads CASSLAHWTGPQNTEAFF. The DNA of the CDR3 is TGTGCCAGCAGCTTGGCCCATTGGACAGGGCCTCAGAACACTGAAGCTTTCTTT.

The gene calls are TRBV7-2 and TRBJ2-3; the match to TRBD2 covers 11 bases. In germline, CDR1 is SGHTA, CDR2 FQGNSA. The CDR3 consists of 16 residues. V lost 5 bases to trimming and J lost 3 bases; unmatched junction nucleotides: 7. Here the CDR3 DNA reads TGTGCCAGCAGCCAAGGGACTAGCGGAAGGACAGATACGCAGTATTTT. Translating gives CASSQGTSGRTDTQYF.

The chain links TRBV30 to TRBJ1-3; TRBD1 agrees at 9 bases. The CDR3 totals 16 residues. Trimming took 3 bases from V and 4 from J; bases not matched to a gene: 10. CDR1 and CDR2 (germline): GTSNPN, SVGIG (reference sequence). CDR3 coding DNA: TGTGCCTGGAGCGGGAACAGGGGGCTAGGGGGAAACACCATATATTTT. It codes for CAWSGNRGLGGNTIYF.